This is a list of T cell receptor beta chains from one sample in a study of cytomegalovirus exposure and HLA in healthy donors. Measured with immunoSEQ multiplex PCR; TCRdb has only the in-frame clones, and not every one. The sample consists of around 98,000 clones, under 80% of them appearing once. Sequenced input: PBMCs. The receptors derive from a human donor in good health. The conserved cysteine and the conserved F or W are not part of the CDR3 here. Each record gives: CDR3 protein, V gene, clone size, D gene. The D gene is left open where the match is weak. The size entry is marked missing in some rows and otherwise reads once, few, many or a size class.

ASSKHLYEQY TRBV10-1 few NA
ASSQVTAGEAF TRBV14 few NA
ATPSGPGQPQH TRBV19 NA NA
ASSVTWAYEQY TRBV6-1 NA NA
ASSLGPGQINTGELF TRBV5-1 NA NA
SVLAGGYTDTQY TRBV29-1 NA TRBD2
ASSLIAGGSQSSYNSPLH TRBV7-3 NA NA
ASRDRGAGSGELF TRBV5-6 NA TRBD1
ASSDGTSLTEAF TRBV6-4 NA NA
ASSLAAQGNSPLH TRBV5-1 NA NA
ASSPRTGYGYT TRBV5-1 NA TRBD1
ASKGTGWVDTQY TRBV2 NA TRBD1
SVEGQGAFEQY TRBV29-1 NA TRBD1
ASSFGSGGIGYT TRBV19 NA TRBD1
ASSFRGNTEAF TRBV7-2 many NA
ASSDNRDRSSTNNYGYT TRBV10-1 NA TRBD1
ASSPPGRDTEAF TRBV18 NA NA
ASSQATGTSGGPRTDTQY TRBV4-1 NA TRBD2
ASSTGLAATDTQY TRBV6-1 NA TRBD2
ASSPGLLAGGGTDTQY TRBV5-1 NA TRBD2
ASSQGDRVPQETQY TRBV4-3 NA TRBD1
ASSPVGVYEKLF TRBV5-6 NA NA
ASSRDYRDYGYT TRBV4-3 NA NA
ASTRQGARGTGELF TRBV5-1 NA TRBD1
ASSGRGVSNEKLF TRBV5-1 NA NA
ASSRQVSNTGELF TRBV5-1 few NA
ASSLGLAGGYTDTQY TRBV7-6 NA TRBD2
ASEGLAGGYNEQF TRBV25-1 NA TRBD2
ASSLYGNSYNEQF TRBV5-6 NA NA
ASSQEGGAAGELF TRBV4-2 NA NA
ASSSEFLTGELF TRBV5-1 NA NA
ASSTGVMNTEAF TRBV5-1 NA TRBD1